This T cell receptor beta chain was found in a study of early stage breast cancer tumors. Turning to the study itself: Average read coverage per sample was 7.5 to 10-fold.

Findings and caveats of the study: Most shared enriched TCRB sequences were commonly generated ones.

About this clone itself: The antigen remains undetermined.

Libraries were prepared by immunoSEQ multiplex PCR; TCRdb keeps only in-frame clonotypes and omits some of them. The sample includes some 6,500 clones, over 65% of them seen just once. Trimming stripped 3 bases from V and 4 bases from J, with 7 bases between. The CDR3 runs to 13 residues. Germline CDR1 is MNHNS and CDR2 is SASEGT. This TCR was recovered from a person between 35 and 49 years old with breast cancer. The sample comprised normal breast tissue next to the tumor. This chain connects TRBV6-1 to TRBJ2-1; D not resolved. In DNA, the CDR3 is TGTGCCAGCAGTGATTCGGCTTACAATGAGCAGTTCTTC. Translation gives CASSDSAYNEQFF.